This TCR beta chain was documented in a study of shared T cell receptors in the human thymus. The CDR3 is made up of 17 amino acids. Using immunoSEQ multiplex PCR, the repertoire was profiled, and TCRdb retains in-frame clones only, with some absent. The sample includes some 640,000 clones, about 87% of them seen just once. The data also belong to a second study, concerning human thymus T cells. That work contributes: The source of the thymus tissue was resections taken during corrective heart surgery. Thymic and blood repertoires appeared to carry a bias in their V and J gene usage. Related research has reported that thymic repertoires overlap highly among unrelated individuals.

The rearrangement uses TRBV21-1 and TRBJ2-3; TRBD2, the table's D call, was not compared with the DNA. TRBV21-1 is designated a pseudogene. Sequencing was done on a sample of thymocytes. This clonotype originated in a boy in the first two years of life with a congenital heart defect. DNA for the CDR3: TGTGCCAGCAGCAAAGCGCTGAGAGCCGCTAGCACAGATACGCAGTATTTT. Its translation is CASSKALRAASTDTQYF.